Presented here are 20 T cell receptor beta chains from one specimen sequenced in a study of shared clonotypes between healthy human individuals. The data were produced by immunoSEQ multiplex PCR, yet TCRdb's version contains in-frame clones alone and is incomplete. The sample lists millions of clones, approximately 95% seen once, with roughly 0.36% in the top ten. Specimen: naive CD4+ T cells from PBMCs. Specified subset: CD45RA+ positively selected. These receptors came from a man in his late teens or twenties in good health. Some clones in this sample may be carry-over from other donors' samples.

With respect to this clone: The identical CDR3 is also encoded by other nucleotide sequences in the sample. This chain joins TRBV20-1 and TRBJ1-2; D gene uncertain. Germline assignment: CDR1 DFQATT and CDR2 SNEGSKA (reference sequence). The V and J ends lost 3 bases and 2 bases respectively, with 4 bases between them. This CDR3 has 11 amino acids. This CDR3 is CSARTNYGYTF. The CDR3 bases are TGCAGTGCTAGGACAAACTATGGCTACACCTTC.

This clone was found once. As DNA, the CDR3 is TGCGCCAGCAGCTTGGGGACTCCGGATATCCACGAGCAGTACTTC. Protein sequence: CASSLGTPDIHEQYF. The rearrangement links TRBV5-1 to TRBJ2-7; D perhaps matches TRBD2 (5 bases). Looked up from germline, CDR1 is SGHRS and CDR2 is YFSETQ. The CDR3 is made up of 15 amino acids. Deletions cut 0 bases from V and 5 bases from J, with 15 bases between.

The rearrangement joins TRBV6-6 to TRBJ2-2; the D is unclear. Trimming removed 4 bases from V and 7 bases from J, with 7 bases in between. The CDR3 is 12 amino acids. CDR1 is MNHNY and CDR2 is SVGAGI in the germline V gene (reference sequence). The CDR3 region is CASSSRRGELFF. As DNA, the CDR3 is TGTGCCAGCAGTTCTAGGCGCGGGGAGCTGTTTTTT.

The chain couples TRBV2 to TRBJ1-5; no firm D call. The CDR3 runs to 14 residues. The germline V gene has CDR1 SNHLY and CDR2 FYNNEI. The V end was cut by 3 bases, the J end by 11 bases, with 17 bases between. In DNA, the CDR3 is TGTGCCAGCAGTGACAGCGGGGAAGGCAGGTCCCAGCATTTT. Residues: CASSDSGEGRSQHF.

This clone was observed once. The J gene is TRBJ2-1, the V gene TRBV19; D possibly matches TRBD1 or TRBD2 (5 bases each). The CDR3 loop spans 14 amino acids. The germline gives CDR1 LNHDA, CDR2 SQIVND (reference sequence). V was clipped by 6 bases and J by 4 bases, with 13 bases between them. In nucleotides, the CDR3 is TGTGCCAGTAGCTGGGACCAGAGGTACAATGAGCAGTTCTTC. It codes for CASSWDQRYNEQFF.

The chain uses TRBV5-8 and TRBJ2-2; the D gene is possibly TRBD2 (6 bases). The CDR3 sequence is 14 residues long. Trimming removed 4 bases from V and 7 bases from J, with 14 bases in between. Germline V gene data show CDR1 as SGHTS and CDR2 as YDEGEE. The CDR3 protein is CASSLRRVYGELFF. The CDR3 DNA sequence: TGTGCCAGCAGCCTACGGAGGGTATACGGGGAGCTGTTTTTT.

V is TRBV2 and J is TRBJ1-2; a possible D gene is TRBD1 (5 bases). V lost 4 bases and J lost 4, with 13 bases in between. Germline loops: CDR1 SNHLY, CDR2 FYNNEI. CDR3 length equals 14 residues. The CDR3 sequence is CASSGISGIYGYTF. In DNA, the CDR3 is TGTGCCAGCAGTGGGATTTCAGGGATCTATGGCTACACCTTC.

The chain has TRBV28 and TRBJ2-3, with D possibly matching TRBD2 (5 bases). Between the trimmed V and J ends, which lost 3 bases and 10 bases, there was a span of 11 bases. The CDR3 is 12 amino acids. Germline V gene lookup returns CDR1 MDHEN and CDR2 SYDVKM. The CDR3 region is CASSFGSVSQYF. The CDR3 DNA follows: TGTGCCAGCAGTTTTGGGAGCGTATCGCAGTATTTT.

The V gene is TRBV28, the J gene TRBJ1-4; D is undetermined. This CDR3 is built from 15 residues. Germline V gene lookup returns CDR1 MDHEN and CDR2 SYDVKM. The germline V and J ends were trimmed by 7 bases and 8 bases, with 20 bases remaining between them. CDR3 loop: CASTLQLGRGEKLFF. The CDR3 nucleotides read TGTGCCAGCACCTTACAACTGGGGAGAGGGGAAAAACTGTTTTTT.

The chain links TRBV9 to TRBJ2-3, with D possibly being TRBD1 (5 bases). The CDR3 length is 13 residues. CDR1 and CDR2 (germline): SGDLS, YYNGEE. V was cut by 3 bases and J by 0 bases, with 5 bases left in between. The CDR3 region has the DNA TGTGCCAGCAGCGAGGGGAGCACAGATACGCAGTATTTT. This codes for CASSEGSTDTQYF.

The CDR3 DNA is TGTGCCAGCCCGAGGAGGTGGGAGGGCCCCTACGAGCAGTACTTC. It specifies CASPRRWEGPYEQYF. The chain carries TRBV6-9 and TRBJ2-7; TRBD2 matches at 7 bases. The CDR3 is 15 amino acids. With V trimmed by 8 bases and J by 2 bases, 12 bases remained unmatched. Per the germline V gene, CDR1 is MNHGY and CDR2 is SVAAGI.

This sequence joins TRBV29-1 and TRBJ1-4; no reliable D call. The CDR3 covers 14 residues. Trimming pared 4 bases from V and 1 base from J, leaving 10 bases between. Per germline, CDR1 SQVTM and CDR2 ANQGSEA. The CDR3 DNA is TGCAGCGTTGCAAGGGCAGGAACTAATGAAAAACTGTTTTTT. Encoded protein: CSVARAGTNEKLFF.

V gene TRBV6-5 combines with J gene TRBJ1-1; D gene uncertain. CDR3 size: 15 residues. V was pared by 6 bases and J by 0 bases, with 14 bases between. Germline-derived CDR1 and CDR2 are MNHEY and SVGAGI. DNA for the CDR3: TGTGCCAGCAGCCGCGGAATCGGCATGAACACTGAAGCTTTCTTT. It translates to CASSRGIGMNTEAFF.

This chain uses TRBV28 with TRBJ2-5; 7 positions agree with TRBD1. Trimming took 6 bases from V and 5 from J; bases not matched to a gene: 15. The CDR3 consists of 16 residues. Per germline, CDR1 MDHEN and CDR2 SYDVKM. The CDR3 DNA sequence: TGTGCCAGCAGCCAGGGACGGACAGGATGGCCGGAGACCCAGTACTTC. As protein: CASSQGRTGWPETQYF.

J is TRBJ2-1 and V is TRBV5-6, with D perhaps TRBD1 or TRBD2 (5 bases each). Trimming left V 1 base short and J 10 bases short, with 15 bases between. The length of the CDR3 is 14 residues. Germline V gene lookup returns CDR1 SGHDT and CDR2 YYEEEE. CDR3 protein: CASSLPGTSEEQFF. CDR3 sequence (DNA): TGTGCCAGCAGCTTGCCCGGGACCTCAGAGGAGCAGTTCTTC.

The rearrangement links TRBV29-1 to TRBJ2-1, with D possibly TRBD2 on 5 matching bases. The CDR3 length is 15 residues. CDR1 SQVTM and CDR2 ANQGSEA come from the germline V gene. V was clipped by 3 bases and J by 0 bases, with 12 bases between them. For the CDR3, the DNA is TGCAGCGTTGATAGGCGGGCCCGCTCCTACAATGAGCAGTTCTTC. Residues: CSVDRRARSYNEQFF.

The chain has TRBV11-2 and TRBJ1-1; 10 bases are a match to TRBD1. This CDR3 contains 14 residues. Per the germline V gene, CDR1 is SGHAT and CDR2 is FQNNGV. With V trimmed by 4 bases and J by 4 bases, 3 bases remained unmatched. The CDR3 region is CASSWDRGGTEAFF. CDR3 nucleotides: TGTGCCAGCAGCTGGGACAGGGGAGGCACTGAAGCTTTCTTT.

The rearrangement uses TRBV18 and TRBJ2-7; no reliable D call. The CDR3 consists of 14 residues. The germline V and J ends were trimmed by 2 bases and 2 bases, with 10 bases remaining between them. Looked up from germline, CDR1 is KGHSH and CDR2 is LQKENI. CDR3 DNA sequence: TGTGCCAGCTCACCAGAGGTACCTGCCTACGAGCAGTACTTC. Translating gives CASSPEVPAYEQYF.

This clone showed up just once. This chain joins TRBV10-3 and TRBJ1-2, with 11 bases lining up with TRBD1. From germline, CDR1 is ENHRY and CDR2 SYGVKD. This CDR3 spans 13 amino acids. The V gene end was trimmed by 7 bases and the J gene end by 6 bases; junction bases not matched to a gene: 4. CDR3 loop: CAITGQGAHGYTF. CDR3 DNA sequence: TGTGCCATCACTGGACAGGGGGCCCATGGCTACACCTTC.

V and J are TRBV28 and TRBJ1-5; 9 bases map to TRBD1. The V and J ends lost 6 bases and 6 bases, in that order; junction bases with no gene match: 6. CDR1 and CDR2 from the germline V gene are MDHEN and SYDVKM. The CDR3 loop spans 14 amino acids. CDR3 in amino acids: CASRTGGVGQPQHF. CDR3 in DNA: TGTGCCAGCAGGACAGGGGGAGTCGGTCAGCCCCAGCATTTT.